What follows are 17 T cell receptor beta chains derived from one specimen sequenced in a study of T cell responses to AZD1222 COVID-19 vaccine. TCRdb's table, derived via immunoSEQ multiplex PCR, lists solely in-frame clones and lacks some. The table lists 90,000 to 150,000 clones, over 75% of them singletons. The sequencing used peripheral blood, collected on day 0 of AZD1222 vaccination. Source of these receptors: an adult in good health.

V and J are TRBV7-9 and TRBJ2-1; D gene unclear. Trimming took off 0 bases at V and 0 bases at J, with 9 bases between the two ends. Germline values: CDR1 SEHNR, CDR2 FQNEAQ (reference sequence). The CDR3 consists of 16 residues. The chain's CDR3 is CASSLAAGSSYNEQFF. The CDR3 nucleotides are TGTGCCAGCAGCTTAGCGGCAGGCAGCTCCTACAATGAGCAGTTCTTC.

J is TRBJ2-7 and V is TRBV5-1; 12 positions match TRBD2. The V and J ends lost 6 bases and 1 base, in that order; junction bases with no gene match: 11. CDR1 SGHRS and CDR2 YFSETQ come from the germline V gene. The CDR3 sequence is 17 residues long. The chain's CDR3 is CASTRGLAGGGSYEQYF. DNA for the CDR3: TGCGCCAGCACCCGAGGTCTAGCGGGAGGGGGTTCCTACGAGCAGTACTTC.

The gene calls are TRBV18 and TRBJ1-1, with a possible D match to TRBD1 (5 bases). Germline V gives CDR1 KGHSH, CDR2 LQKENI. The CDR3 contains 15 residues. V was pared by 6 bases and J by 0 bases, with 14 bases between. The CDR3 coding sequence is TGTGCCAGCTCGTCCACGATGGGGCTGAACACTGAAGCTTTCTTT. Translated, it gives CASSSTMGLNTEAFF.

The rearrangement joins TRBV18 to TRBJ2-2; 10 bases are shared with TRBD2. The junction had 4 bases not matched to a gene; V was cut back by 1 base and J by 2 bases. CDR1 and CDR2 (germline): KGHSH, LQKENI. The CDR3 covers 17 residues. Written as DNA, the CDR3 is TGTGCCAGCTCACCACAGGCTAGCGGGAGTAACACCGGGGAGCTGTTTTTT. The encoded protein is CASSPQASGSNTGELFF.

The V gene is TRBV19, the J gene TRBJ2-3, with 7 bases aligning to TRBD1. The CDR3 contains 15 residues. The V gene end was trimmed by 3 bases and the J gene end by 1 base; junction bases not matched to a gene: 4. Looked up from germline, CDR1 is LNHDA and CDR2 is SQIVND (reference sequence). CDR3 bases: TGTGCCAGTAGTATGACAGGGCTGGGCACAGATACGCAGTATTTT. Translated, it gives CASSMTGLGTDTQYF.

The rearrangement uses TRBV4-3 and TRBJ1-1; D call uncertain. The ends were cut back, 1 base at V and 4 bases at J, with 10 bases in the middle. CDR1 is LGHNA and CDR2 is YSLEER in the germline V gene. This CDR3 is built from 14 residues. The CDR3 DNA follows: TGCGCCAGCAGCCAAGTTAGAGGCAGCACTGAAGCTTTCTTT. It codes for CASSQVRGSTEAFF.

In this sample, this clone turned up once. J is TRBJ2-7 and V is TRBV7-2, with 7 bases identical to TRBD2. The V and J ends lost 1 base and 6 bases, in that order; junction bases with no gene match: 3. Germline V gene sequence: CDR1 SGHTA, CDR2 FQGNSA. This CDR3 is 13 amino acids long. CDR3 nucleotides: TGTGCCAGCAGCTTAGTCACTAGCGTCGAGCAGTACTTC. This codes for CASSLVTSVEQYF.

Turning to this clone: Mismatch with germline at one junction end may stem from a read error. V usage is TRBV24-1 and J usage is TRBJ2-3, with TRBD2 identical over 8 bases. CDR1 and CDR2 (germline): KGHDR, SFDVKD. The CDR3 totals 15 residues. CDR3 sequence reads: CATSDRRTSTDTQYF. CDR3 nucleotide sequence: TGTGCCACCAGTGATAGACGGACTAGCACGGATACGCAGTATTTT.

This chain links TRBV18 with TRBJ2-3; D is possibly TRBD1 (5 bases). Trimming took off 2 bases at V and 2 bases at J, with 11 bases between the two ends. Germline-derived CDR1 and CDR2 are KGHSH and LQKENI. There are 15 residues in the CDR3. The DNA for the CDR3 is TGTGCCAGCTCACCAGCCCAAGGGGACACAGATACGCAGTATTTT. This gives the protein CASSPAQGDTDTQYF.

V gene TRBV11-3 combines with J gene TRBJ2-7, with 11 bases aligning to TRBD2. This CDR3 spans 16 amino acids. CDR1 and CDR2 from the germline V gene are SGHNT and YENEEA. Germline trimming cut 1 base from V and 6 bases from J; bases unmatched to any gene: 8. CDR3 coding DNA: TGTGCCAGCAGCTTAGGGAGTCTAGCGGGAGGTCGCGAGCAGTACTTC. Amino acids: CASSLGSLAGGREQYF. The full variable domain, completed using reference TRBV11-3 and TRBJ2-7, is EAGVVQSPRYKIIEKKQPVAFWCNPISGHNTLYWYLQNLGQGPELLIRYENEEAVDDSQLPKDRFSAERLKGVDSTLKIQPAELGDSAVYLCASSLGSLAGGREQYFGPGTRLTVT.

This clone has only a few counts. CDR3 sequence: CASSQTGNTEAFF. DNA for the CDR3: TGTGCCAGCAGCCAAACAGGGAACACTGAAGCTTTCTTT. The chain uses TRBV3-1 (or the pseudogene TRBV3-2) and TRBJ1-1, with a possible D match to TRBD1 (5 bases). Germline assignment: CDR1 LGHDT and CDR2 YNNKEL (reference sequence). CDR3 length equals 13 residues. Trimming left V 2 bases short and J 1 base short, with 5 bases between.

This rearrangement joins TRBV29-1 to TRBJ2-3; perhaps TRBD1 as D (5 bases). This CDR3 spans 15 amino acids. The germline gives CDR1 SQVTM, CDR2 ANQGSEA. Trimming took off 4 bases at V and 3 bases at J, with 17 bases between the two ends. The CDR3 is CSVAGTGVGTDTQYF. CDR3 nucleotide sequence: TGCAGCGTTGCCGGTACAGGTGTTGGGACAGATACGCAGTATTTT.

V usage is TRBV11-3 and J usage is TRBJ2-1, with 10 bases lining up with TRBD2. CDR1 SGHNT and CDR2 YENEEA come from the germline V gene. The trim removed 1 base at V and 4 bases at J, leaving 10 bases unmatched. The CDR3 runs 18 residues. The CDR3: CASSLGSGTSAYYNEQFF. The CDR3 DNA follows: TGTGCCAGCAGCTTAGGAAGCGGGACTAGCGCCTATTACAATGAGCAGTTCTTC.

The gene calls are TRBV6-5 and TRBJ1-2; 10 bases match TRBD1. V was clipped by 2 bases and J by 6 bases; unmatched bases: 3. This CDR3 is 14 amino acids long. Germline V gives CDR1 MNHEY, CDR2 SVGAGI. The CDR3 coding sequence is TGTGCCAGCAGTTACCGGGACAGGGGTGATGGCTACACCTTC. The encoded protein is CASSYRDRGDGYTF.

The genes are TRBV29-1 and TRBJ2-7; D is ambiguous. The germline V gene has CDR1 SQVTM and CDR2 ANQGSEA. The CDR3 loop spans 13 amino acids. Trimming shortened V by 2 bases and J by 2 bases, and 10 bases separated the two germline ends. The CDR3 spells CSVELEQPYEQYF. The CDR3 coding sequence is TGCAGCGTTGAATTAGAGCAGCCCTACGAGCAGTACTTC.

This chain connects TRBV6-2 or TRBV6-3 to TRBJ1-2; 8 nucleotides match TRBD1. V shed 4 bases, J shed 7 bases, and the junction held 2 bases outside the gene matches. CDR3 length: 12 amino acids. Germline CDR1 reads MNHEY; CDR2 reads SVGEGT. As DNA, the CDR3 is TGTGCCAGCAGTTCAGGGGGCAGTGGCTACACCTTC. This translates into CASSSGGSGYTF.

This clone has a single count. The chain couples TRBV7-6 to TRBJ1-5; a weak D match, TRBD1 (6 bases). The V gene's germline CDR1 is SGHVS and CDR2 FNYEAQ. V dropped 1 base and J dropped 4 bases, with 11 bases sitting between them. CDR3 length equals 15 residues. CDR3 region: CASSLEGGPNQPQHF. The CDR3 nucleotides read TGTGCCAGCAGCTTAGAGGGGGGCCCAAATCAGCCCCAGCATTTT.